This TCR beta chain was retrieved from a study of identical twins. As to this clonotype: What it recognizes is unknown.

General study results and limits: Excess twin sharing in beta out-of-frame sequences was weaker. In cord blood, abundant beta clonotypes had fewer insertions; memory showed no trend.

Donors were all healthy Caucasians. CDR3 size: 15 residues. Germline V CDR1 and CDR2: SGHDT, YYEEEE. Trimming pared 3 bases from V and 14 bases from J, leaving 26 bases between. One entry per CDR3 protein results from TCRdb running MiXCR on the 5' RACE reads. The sample lists roughly 480,000 distinct CDR3 sequences, less than 25% occurring once. This sample also belongs to another study, concerning T cells expressing NK-cell markers.

The chain recombines TRBV5-6 with TRBJ2-5, with D tentatively TRBD2 (6 bases). Sequenced sample: CD4+ T cells sorted from blood. This receptor was obtained from a woman aged 18-30 years in good health. The chain's CDR3 is CASSSGVGDSRTSYF. Here the CDR3 DNA reads TGTGCCAGCAGCTCGGGGGTCGGGGACTCCAGAACTTCCTACTTC.